This TCR beta chain was identified during a study of identical twins. Germline assignment: CDR1 MNHEY and CDR2 SMNVEV (reference sequence). There are 14 residues in the CDR3. V lost 3 bases and J 2 bases, leaving 10 bases between the germline ends. As for this clonotype: Its antigen is not known.

MiXCR, run by TCRdb on the 5' RACE reads, gives a single entry per CDR3 protein. The sample contains some 190,000 distinct CDR3 sequences, more than 15% of which appear only once. The donors were all healthy and Caucasian. General study points: Models underestimated TCR alpha sharing (out-of-frame) in monozygotic twins.

This sample also belongs to another study, concerning T cells expressing NK-cell markers. From that study: A handful of donors showed these clonotypes also leading the CD3+CD56-NKG2C+ fraction.

This chain uses TRBV27 with TRBJ2-5; TRBD1 is a possible D gene (6 bases). Sequencing used CD8+ T cells sorted from blood. This TCR was recovered from a woman in her late teens or twenties in good health. CDR3 bases: TGTGCCAGCAGTTTCTCGGACAGTCAAGAGACCCAGTACTTC. This sequence encodes CASSFSDSQETQYF.